This T cell receptor beta chain was profiled in a study of control samples from healthy donors and cancer patients. The data were produced by immunoSEQ multiplex PCR, yet TCRdb's version contains in-frame clones alone and is incomplete. Of about 190,000 clones in the sample, about 90% were seen once. V was clipped by 0 bases and J by 7 bases, with 7 bases between them. The CDR3 loop spans 12 amino acids. Germline V gene data show CDR1 as LGHDT and CDR2 as YNNKEL (reference sequence). V usage is TRBV3-1 (or the pseudogene TRBV3-2) and J usage is TRBJ2-7; D not resolved. The sequencing input was blood. This receptor was identified in a man aged 25 to 45 in good health. The CDR3 sequence is CASSQDLGEQYF. Here the CDR3 DNA reads TGTGCCAGCAGCCAAGATTTGGGAGAGCAGTACTTC.